One and the same sample provided the 14 T cell receptor beta chains below, sequenced in a study of T cell clusters in autoimmune cytopenias. TRB was amplified from around 250 ng of peripheral blood genomic DNA per sample. One tube held mixed TRB-A and TRB-B primer pools for touch-down PCR. TCRdb reprocessed the multiplex PCR reads, keeping one entry per CDR3 protein, no DNA. This sample's table has 3,000 to 4,000 distinct CDR3 sequences. Sequenced material: peripheral blood. The origin of the receptors is a human donor with an autoimmune cytopenia, with autoimmune hepatitis or in good health (not recorded which).

Frequency places this clonotype as medium-sized (0.01 to 0.1%). The genes are TRBV10-2 and TRBJ1-5. This CDR3 has 16 amino acids. CDR1 and CDR2 from the germline V gene are WSHSY and SAAADI. This chain's CDR3 is CASSEWTGSSNQPQHF.

In terms of frequency, this clonotype is medium-sized. The chain has TRBV7-9 and TRBJ1-2. Germline V gene data show CDR1 as SEHNR and CDR2 as FQNEAQ (reference sequence). This CDR3 is 17 amino acids long. The CDR3 region is CASSLAPRGGRPYGYTF.

The chain joins TRBV7-2 to TRBJ2-5; there is no DNA to check the TCRdb D call of TRBD1. The CDR3 has 16 residues. Germline CDR1 SGHTA, CDR2 FQGNSA. The CDR3 sequence is CASSLTAGRQGKTQYF.

This clonotype is labeled medium-sized based on frequency. The genes are TRBV19 and TRBJ2-7; checking the TCRdb D call of TRBD2 is not possible without DNA. This CDR3 region has 16 residues. Germline V gene lookup returns CDR1 LNHDA and CDR2 SQIVND (reference sequence). The CDR3 is CASSIDGLAGVYEQYF. The full variable domain, rest sourced from reference TRBV19 and TRBJ2-7, is DGGITQSPKYLFRKEGQNVTLSCEQNLNHDAMYWYRQDPGQGLRLIYYSQIVNDFQKGDIAEGYSVSREKKESFPLTVTSAQKNPTAFYLCASSIDGLAGVYEQYFGPGTRLTVT.

The chain uses TRBV6-5 and TRBJ1-4; lacking DNA, the TRBD1 call made by TCRdb goes unchecked. The CDR3 is made up of 16 amino acids. Germline CDR1 is MNHEY and CDR2 is SVGAGI. This chain's CDR3 is CASSYFKGGSNEKLFF.

This clonotype counts as medium-sized (0.01 to 0.1%) by frequency. The V gene is TRBV19, the J gene TRBJ1-2; TCRdb's D call of TRBD1 is untestable without DNA. The CDR3 covers 16 residues. CDR1 is LNHDA and CDR2 is SQIVND in the germline V gene (reference sequence). CDR3 sequence reads: CASSIYGETGRYGYTF. The full variable domain, with the rest looked up from reference TRBV19 and TRBJ1-2, is DGGITQSPKYLFRKEGQNVTLSCEQNLNHDAMYWYRQDPGQGLRLIYYSQIVNDFQKGDIAEGYSVSREKKESFPLTVTSAQKNPTAFYLCASSIYGETGRYGYTFGSGTRLTVV.

Its frequency marks this clonotype as medium-sized (0.01 to 0.1%). This rearrangement joins TRBV29-1 to TRBJ1-4; lacking DNA, the TRBD1 call made by TCRdb goes unchecked. The CDR3 contains 14 residues. CDR1 is SQVTM, CDR2 ANQGSEA, per germline. CDR3 loop: CSAQGGATNEKLFF.

Judged by frequency, this clonotype is medium-sized (0.01 to 0.1%). This chain connects TRBV20-1 to TRBJ1-6; TCRdb lists TRBD1, though no DNA is available to test this call. Germline loops: CDR1 DFQATT, CDR2 SNEGSKA (reference sequence). This CDR3 region has 20 residues. The CDR3 here is CSARTLRTGAEESLNSPLHF.

According to its frequency, this clonotype is medium-sized (0.01 to 0.1%). This chain uses TRBV11-2 with TRBJ2-6. This CDR3 region has 16 residues. Germline CDR1 SGHAT, CDR2 FQNNGV. CDR3 in amino acids: CASSVGRVSGANVLTF.

J is TRBJ2-1 and V is TRBV5-5; TCRdb proposes TRBD1, but this gene call is untestable without DNA. Germline lookup yields CDR1 SGHKS and CDR2 YYEKEE (reference sequence). There are 16 residues in the CDR3. CDR3 protein: CASSLVPFDRYNEQFF. The full variable domain, its missing parts supplied by reference TRBV5-5 and TRBJ2-1, is DAGVTQSPTHLIKTRGQQVTLRCSPISGHKSVSWYQQVLGQGPQFIFQYYEKEERGRGNFPDRFSARQFPNYSSELNVNALLLGDSALYLCASSLVPFDRYNEQFFGPGTRLTVL.

The chain links TRBV27 to TRBJ2-1; lacking DNA, the TRBD1 call made by TCRdb goes unchecked. This CDR3 contains 15 residues. CDR1 is MNHEY and CDR2 is SMNVEV in the germline V gene (reference sequence). This chain's CDR3 is CASSLGTGAYNEQFF.

J is TRBJ2-1 and V is TRBV27; TCRdb's D gene call, TRBD1, goes unchecked for lack of DNA. CDR1 and CDR2 (germline): MNHEY, SMNVEV (reference sequence). The CDR3 is 18 amino acids. The chain's CDR3 is CASSLWGGAHSSYNEQFF.

The chain couples TRBV2 to TRBJ2-3. The CDR3 length is 13 residues. The germline V gene has CDR1 SNHLY and CDR2 FYNNEI. This CDR3 reads CASSEDSTDTQYF.

By frequency, this clonotype registers medium-sized. The CDR3: CASSQSGRGYGYTF. This chain links TRBV23-1 with TRBJ1-2. TRBV23-1 is identified as an open reading frame with a role that is uncertain. This CDR3 has 14 amino acids.